The 3 T cell receptor beta chains listed next were all sequenced from one sample in a study of identical twins. In TCRdb, the 5' RACE reads were re-called with MiXCR into one record per CDR3 protein. There are some 710,000 distinct CDR3 sequences in the sample; around 5.7% occur only once, and 1.5% to 2% lies in the top ten. The specimen sequenced was naive T cells sorted from blood. These receptors all stem from a man younger than 35 in good health.

V usage is TRBV30 and J usage is TRBJ2-3, with 8 bases fitting TRBD2. Germline V gene lookup returns CDR1 GTSNPN and CDR2 SVGIG (reference sequence). The CDR3 has 14 residues. V was pared by 0 bases and J by 5 bases, with 4 bases of the junction left unmatched. CDR3 amino acids: CAWSVAGVVDTQYF. CDR3 DNA sequence: TGTGCCTGGAGTGTAGCGGGAGTGGTAGATACGCAGTATTTT.

This clonotype was recorded a few times. The chain uses TRBV30 and TRBJ2-3; D is unresolved. The CDR3 has 15 amino acids. CDR1 is GTSNPN, CDR2 SVGIG, per germline (reference sequence). V was cut by 2 bases and J by 0 bases, with 12 bases left in between. The CDR3 is CAWSHGRRSTDTQYF. The DNA of the CDR3 is TGTGCCTGGAGTCACGGCAGGAGAAGCACAGATACGCAGTATTTT. Full variable domain (missing parts from reference TRBV30 and TRBJ2-3): SQTIHQWPATLVQPVGSPLSLECTVEGTSNPNLYWYRQAAGRGLQLLFYSVGIGQISSEVPQNLSASRPQDRQFILSSKKLLLSDSGFYLCAWSHGRRSTDTQYFGPGTRLTVL.

This clonotype showed up just a few times. The J gene is TRBJ2-7, the V gene TRBV5-1; TRBD1 aligns across 7 bases. This CDR3 has 16 amino acids. V gave up 0 bases and J gave up 2 bases; unmatched junction bases: 8. Germline assignment: CDR1 SGHRS and CDR2 YFSETQ. The CDR3 reads CASSLGQGQRAYEQYV. CDR3 DNA sequence: TGCGCCAGCAGCTTGGGACAGGGTCAGAGGGCCTACGAGCAGTACGTC.